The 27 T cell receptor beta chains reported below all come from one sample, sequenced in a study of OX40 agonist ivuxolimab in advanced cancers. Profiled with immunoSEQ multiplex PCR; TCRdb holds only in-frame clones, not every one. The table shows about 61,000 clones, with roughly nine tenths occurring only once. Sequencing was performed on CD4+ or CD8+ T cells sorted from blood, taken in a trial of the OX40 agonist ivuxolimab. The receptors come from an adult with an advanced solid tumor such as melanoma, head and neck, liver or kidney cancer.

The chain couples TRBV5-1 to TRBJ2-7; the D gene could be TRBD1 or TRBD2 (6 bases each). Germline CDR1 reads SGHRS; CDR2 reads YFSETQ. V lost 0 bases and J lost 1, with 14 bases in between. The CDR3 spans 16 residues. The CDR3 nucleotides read TGCGCCAGCAGCTTGGATTGGGGGGCCGTATCCTACGAGCAGTACTTC. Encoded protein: CASSLDWGAVSYEQYF.

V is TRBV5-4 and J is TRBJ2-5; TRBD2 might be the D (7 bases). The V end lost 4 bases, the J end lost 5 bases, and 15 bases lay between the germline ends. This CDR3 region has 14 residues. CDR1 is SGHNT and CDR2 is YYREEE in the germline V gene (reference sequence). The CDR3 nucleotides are TGTGCCAGCAGCCATAACCGGGGGGCGGAGACCCAGTACTTC. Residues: CASSHNRGAETQYF.

CDR3 sequence reads: CASSYDTGNTEAFF. In nucleotides, the CDR3 is TGTGCCAGCAGTTACGATACAGGGAACACTGAAGCTTTCTTT. This chain links TRBV6-6 with TRBJ1-1; D possibly corresponds to TRBD1 (5 bases). Germline loops: CDR1 MNHNY, CDR2 SVGAGI (reference sequence). CDR3 length equals 14 residues. With 2 bases removed from V and 1 base from J, the gap between germline ends came to 8 bases.

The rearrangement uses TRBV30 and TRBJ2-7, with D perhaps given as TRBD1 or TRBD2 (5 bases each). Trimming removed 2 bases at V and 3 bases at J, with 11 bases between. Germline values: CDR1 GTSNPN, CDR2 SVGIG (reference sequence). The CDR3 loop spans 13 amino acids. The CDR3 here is CAWSLGDGYEQYF. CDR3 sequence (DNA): TGTGCCTGGAGTCTGGGGGACGGCTACGAGCAGTACTTC.

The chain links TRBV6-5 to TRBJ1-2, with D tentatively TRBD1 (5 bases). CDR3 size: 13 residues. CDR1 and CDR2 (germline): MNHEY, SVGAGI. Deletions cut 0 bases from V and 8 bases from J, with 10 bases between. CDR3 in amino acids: CASSYSGGTGYTF. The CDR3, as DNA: TGTGCCAGCAGTTACTCAGGTGGGACCGGCTACACCTTC.

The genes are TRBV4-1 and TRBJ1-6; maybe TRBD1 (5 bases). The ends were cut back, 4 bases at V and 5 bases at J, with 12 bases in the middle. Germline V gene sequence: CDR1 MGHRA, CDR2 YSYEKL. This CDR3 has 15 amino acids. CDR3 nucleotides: TGCGCCAGCAGCCTCCAGGGTATGGATAATTCACCCCTCCACTTT. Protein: CASSLQGMDNSPLHF.

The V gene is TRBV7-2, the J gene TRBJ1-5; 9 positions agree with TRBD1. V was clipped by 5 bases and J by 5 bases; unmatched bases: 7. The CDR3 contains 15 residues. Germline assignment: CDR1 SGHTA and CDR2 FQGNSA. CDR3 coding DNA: TGTGCCAGCAGCAGGACAGGGGAGGGAGATCAGCCCCAGCATTTT. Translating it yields CASSRTGEGDQPQHF.

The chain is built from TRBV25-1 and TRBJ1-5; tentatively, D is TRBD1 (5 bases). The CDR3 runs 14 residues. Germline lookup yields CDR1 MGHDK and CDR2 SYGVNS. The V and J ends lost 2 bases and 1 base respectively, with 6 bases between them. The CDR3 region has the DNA TGTGCCAGCAGTGAAACAGGCAGCAATCAGCCCCAGCATTTT. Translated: CASSETGSNQPQHF.

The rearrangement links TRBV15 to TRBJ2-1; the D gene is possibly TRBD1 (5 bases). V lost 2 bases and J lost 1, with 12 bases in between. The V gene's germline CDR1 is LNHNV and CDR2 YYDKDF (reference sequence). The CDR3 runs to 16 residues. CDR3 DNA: TGTGCCACCAGCAGATCGAAGGGGCTTTCCTACAATGAGCAGTTCTTC. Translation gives CATSRSKGLSYNEQFF. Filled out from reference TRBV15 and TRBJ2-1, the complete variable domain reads DAMVIQNPRYQVTQFGKPVTLSCSQTLNHNVMYWYQQKSSQAPKLLFHYYDKDFNNEADTPDNFQSRRPNTSFCFLDIRSPGLGDTAMYLCATSRSKGLSYNEQFFGPGTRLTVL.

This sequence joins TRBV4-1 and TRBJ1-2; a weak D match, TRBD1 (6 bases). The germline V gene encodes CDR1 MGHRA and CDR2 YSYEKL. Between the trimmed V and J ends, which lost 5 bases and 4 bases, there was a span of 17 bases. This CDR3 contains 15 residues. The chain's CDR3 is CASSEGAGVGYGYTF. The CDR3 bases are TGCGCCAGCAGCGAAGGGGCAGGGGTGGGCTATGGCTACACCTTC.

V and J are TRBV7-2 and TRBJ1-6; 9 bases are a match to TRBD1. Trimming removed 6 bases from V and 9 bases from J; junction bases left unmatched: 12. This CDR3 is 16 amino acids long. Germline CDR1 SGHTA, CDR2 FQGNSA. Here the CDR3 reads CASSYIAGDRASPLHF. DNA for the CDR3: TGTGCCAGCAGTTACATAGCAGGGGACAGGGCTTCACCCCTCCACTTT. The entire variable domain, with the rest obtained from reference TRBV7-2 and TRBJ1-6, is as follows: GAGVSQSPSNKVTEKGKDVELRCDPISGHTALYWYRQSLGQGLEFLIYFQGNSAPDKSGLPSDRFSAERTGGSVSTLTIQRTQQEDSAVYLCASSYIAGDRASPLHFGNGTRLTVT.

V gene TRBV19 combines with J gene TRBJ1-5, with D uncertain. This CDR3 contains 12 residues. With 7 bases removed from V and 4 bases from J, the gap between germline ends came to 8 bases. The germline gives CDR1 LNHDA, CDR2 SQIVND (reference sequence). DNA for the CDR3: TGTGCCAGTAAGACCTTTAATCAGCCCCAGCATTTT. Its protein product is CASKTFNQPQHF.

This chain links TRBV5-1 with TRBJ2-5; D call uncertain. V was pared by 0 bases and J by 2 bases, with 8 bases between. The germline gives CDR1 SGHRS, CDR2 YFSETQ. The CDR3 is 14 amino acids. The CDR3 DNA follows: TGCGCCAGCAGCTTGGCCGGGCGTCAAGAGACCCAGTACTTC. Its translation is CASSLAGRQETQYF.

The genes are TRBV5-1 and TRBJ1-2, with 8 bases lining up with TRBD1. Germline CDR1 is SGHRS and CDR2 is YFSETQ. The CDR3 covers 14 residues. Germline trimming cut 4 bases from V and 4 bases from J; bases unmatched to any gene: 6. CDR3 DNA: TGCGCCAGCAGCCCGGAACAGGGGGGCTATGGCTACACCTTC. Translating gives CASSPEQGGYGYTF. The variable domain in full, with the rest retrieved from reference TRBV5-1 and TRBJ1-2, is KAGVTQTPRYLIKTRGQQVTLSCSPISGHRSVSWYQQTPGQGLQFLFEYFSETQRNKGNFPGRFSGRQFSNSRSEMNVSTLELGDSALYLCASSPEQGGYGYTFGSGTRLTVV.

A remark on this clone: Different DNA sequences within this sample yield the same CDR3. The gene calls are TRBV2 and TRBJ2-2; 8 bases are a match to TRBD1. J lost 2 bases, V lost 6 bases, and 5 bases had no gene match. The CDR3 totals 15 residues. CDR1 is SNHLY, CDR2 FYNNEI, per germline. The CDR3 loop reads CASRRQGSNTGELFF. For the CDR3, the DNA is TGTGCCAGCAGAAGACAGGGGTCAAACACCGGGGAGCTGTTTTTT. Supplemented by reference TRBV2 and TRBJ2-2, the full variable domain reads EPEVTQTPSHQVTQMGQEVILRCVPISNHLYFYWYRQILGQKVEFLVSFYNNEISEKSEIFDDQFSVERPDGSNFTLKIRSTKLEDSAMYFCASRRQGSNTGELFFGEGSRLTVL.

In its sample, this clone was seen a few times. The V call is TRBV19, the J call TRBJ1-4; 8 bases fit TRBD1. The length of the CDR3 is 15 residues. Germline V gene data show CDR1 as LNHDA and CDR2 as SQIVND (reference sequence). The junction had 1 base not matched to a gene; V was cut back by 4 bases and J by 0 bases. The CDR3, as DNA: TGTGCCAGTAGTAGGACAGGGTCAACTAATGAAAAACTGTTTTTT. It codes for CASSRTGSTNEKLFF.

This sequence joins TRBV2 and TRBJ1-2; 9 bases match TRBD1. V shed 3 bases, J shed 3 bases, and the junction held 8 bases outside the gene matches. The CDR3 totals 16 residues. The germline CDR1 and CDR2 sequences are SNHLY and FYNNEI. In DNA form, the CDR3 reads TGTGCCAGCAGTGACTCGGACAGGGGACGAGACTATGGCTACACCTTC. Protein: CASSDSDRGRDYGYTF.

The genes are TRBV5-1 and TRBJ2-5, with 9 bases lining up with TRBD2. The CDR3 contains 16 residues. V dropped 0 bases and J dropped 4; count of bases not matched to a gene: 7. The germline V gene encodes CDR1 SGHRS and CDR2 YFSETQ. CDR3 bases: TGCGCCAGCAGCTTGGTTCCGCGGGGGGGCTTAGAGACCCAGTACTTC. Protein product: CASSLVPRGGLETQYF.

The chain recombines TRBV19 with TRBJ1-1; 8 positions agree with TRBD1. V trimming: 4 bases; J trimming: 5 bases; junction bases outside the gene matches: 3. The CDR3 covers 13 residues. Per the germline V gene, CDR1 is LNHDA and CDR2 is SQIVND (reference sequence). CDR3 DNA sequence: TGTGCCAGTAGTAGACAGGGGAAGACTGAAGCTTTCTTT. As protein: CASSRQGKTEAFF.

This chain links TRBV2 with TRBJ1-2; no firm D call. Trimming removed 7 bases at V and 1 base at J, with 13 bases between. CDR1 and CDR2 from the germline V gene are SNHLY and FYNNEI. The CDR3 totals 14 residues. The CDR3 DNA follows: TGTGCCAGCACGTTAGTATCCAATAACTATGGCTACACCTTC. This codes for CASTLVSNNYGYTF.

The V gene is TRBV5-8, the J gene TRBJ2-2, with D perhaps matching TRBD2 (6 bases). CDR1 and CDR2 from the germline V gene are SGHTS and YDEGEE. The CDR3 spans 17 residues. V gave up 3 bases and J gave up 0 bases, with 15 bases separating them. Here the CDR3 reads CASSSAGGATNTGELFF. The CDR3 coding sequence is TGTGCCAGCAGCTCCGCCGGAGGGGCTACGAACACCGGGGAGCTGTTTTTT.

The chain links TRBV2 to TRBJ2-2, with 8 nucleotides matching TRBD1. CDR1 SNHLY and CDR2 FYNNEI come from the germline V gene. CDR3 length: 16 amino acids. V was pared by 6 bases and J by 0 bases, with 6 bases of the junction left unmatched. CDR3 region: CASRNRGLTNTGELFF. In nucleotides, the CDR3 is TGTGCCAGCAGGAACAGGGGGTTAACGAACACCGGGGAGCTGTTTTTT.

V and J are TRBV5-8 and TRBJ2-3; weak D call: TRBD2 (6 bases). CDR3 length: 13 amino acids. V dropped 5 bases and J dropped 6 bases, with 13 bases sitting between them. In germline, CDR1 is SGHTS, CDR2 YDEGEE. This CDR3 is CASSFLATDTQYF. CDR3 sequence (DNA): TGTGCCAGCAGTTTCCTAGCGACCGATACGCAGTATTTT. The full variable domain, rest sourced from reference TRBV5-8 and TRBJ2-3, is EAGVTQSPTHLIKTRGQQATLRCSPISGHTSVYWYQQALGLGLQFLLWYDEGEERNRGNFPPRFSGRQFPNYSSELNVNALELEDSALYLCASSFLATDTQYFGPGTRLTVL.

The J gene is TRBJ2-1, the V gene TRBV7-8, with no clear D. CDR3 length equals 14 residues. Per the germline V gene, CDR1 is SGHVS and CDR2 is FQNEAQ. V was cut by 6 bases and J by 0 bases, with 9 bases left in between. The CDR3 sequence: CASSRHPSYNEQFF. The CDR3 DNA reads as TGTGCCAGCAGTAGACACCCCTCCTACAATGAGCAGTTCTTC.

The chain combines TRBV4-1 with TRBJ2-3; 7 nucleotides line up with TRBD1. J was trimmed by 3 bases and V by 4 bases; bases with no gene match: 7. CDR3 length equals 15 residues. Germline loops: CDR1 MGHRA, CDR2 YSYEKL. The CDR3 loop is CASSLRQGRTDTQYF. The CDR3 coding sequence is TGCGCCAGCAGCCTCCGACAGGGCAGAACAGATACGCAGTATTTT.

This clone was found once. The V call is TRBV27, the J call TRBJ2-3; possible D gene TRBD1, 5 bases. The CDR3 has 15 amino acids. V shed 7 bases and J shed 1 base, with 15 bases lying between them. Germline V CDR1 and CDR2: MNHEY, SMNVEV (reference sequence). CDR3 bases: TGTGCCAGCACGCAGTACTTCAGGGGCACAGATACGCAGTATTTT. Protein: CASTQYFRGTDTQYF.

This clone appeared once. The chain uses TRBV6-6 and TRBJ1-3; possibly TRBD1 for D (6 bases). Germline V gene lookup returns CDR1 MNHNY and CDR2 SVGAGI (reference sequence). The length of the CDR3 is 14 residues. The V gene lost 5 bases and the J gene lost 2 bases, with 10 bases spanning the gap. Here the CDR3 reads CASSLQGTGNTIYF. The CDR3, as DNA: TGTGCCAGCAGTCTACAGGGAACTGGAAACACCATATATTTT.